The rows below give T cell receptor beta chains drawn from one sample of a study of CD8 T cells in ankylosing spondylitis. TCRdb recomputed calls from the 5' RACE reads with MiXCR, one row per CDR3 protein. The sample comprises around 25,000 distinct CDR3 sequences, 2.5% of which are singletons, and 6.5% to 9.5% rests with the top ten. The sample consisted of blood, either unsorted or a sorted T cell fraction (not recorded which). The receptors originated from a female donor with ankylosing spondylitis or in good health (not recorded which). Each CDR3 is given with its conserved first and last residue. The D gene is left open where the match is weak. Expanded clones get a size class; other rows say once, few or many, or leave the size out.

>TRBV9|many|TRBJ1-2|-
TGTGCCAGCAGCGTAGTGACAGCTGCTGCTGGCTACACCTTC
CASSVVTAAAGYTF
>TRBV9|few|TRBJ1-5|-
TGTGCCAGCAGCCGTAGTTACGGATACAATCAGCCCCAGCATTTT
CASSRSYGYNQPQHF
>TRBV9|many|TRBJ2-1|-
TGTGCCAGCAGCCCGACGGTCCTGAGTCGGTCTGAGCAGTTCTTC
CASSPTVLSRSEQFF
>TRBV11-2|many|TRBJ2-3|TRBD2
TGTGCCAGCAGCGAGGGGACTAGCGGGAGCCGGGGCACAGATACGCAGTATTTT
CASSEGTSGSRGTDTQYF
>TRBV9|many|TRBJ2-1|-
TGTGCCAGCAGCGTAGCTAAGGACATATCCAATGAGCAGTTCTTC
CASSVAKDISNEQFF
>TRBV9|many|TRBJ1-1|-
TGTGCCAGCAGCTTGGGCCCGAAGGGTGAAGCTTTCTTT
CASSLGPKGEAFF
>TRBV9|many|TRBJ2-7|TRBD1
TGTGCCAGCAGCGAGGGGACAGGGGCCCTCTACGAGCAGTACTTC
CASSEGTGALYEQYF
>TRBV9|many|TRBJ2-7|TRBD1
TGTGCCAGCAGCTCTTCTACCGGGACAGAAAGAGGTTACGAGCAGTACTTC
CASSSSTGTERGYEQYF
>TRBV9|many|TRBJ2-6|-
TGTGCCAGCAGCGTAGCGCTTTTGAGCACTGGGGCCAACGTCCTGACTTTC
CASSVALLSTGANVLTF
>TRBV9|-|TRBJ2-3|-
TGTGCCAGCAACACGAGGGGGGCGCGCACAGATACGCAGTATTTT
CASNTRGARTDTQYF
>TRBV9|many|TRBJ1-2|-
TGTGCCAGCAGTAGAAACCGGGACCCCTATGGCTACACCTTC
CASSRNRDPYGYTF
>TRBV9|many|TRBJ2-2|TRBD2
TGTGCCAGCAGCGTTGGTGTTGCGGGGGTGAACACCGGGGAGCTGTTTTTT
CASSVGVAGVNTGELFF
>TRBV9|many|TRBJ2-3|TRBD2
TGTGCCAGCAGCGTCAACCCGGGGGGGACTGGACCAGATACGCAGTATTTT
CASSVNPGGTGPDTQYF
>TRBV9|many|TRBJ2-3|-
TGTGCCAGCAGCGTAGGCCCTAGAGGCACAGATACGCAGTATTTT
CASSVGPRGTDTQYF
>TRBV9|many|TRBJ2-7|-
TGTGCCAGCAGCGCCCAAATAGGGACCCCCTACGAGCAGTACTTC
CASSAQIGTPYEQYF
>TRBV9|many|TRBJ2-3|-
TGTGCCACCTCACTTGGGACTCCAGTAGATACGCAGTATTTT
CATSLGTPVDTQYF
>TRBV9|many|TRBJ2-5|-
TGTGCCAGCAGCGTAGCCCCTCAAGAGACCCAGTACTTC
CASSVAPQETQYF
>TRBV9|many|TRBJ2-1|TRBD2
TGTGCCAGCAGCGTAGGAGCGGGACTAGCGGGAGGAGAGCAGTTCTTC
CASSVGAGLAGGEQFF
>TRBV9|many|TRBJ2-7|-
TGTGCCAGCAGCGTAGAAGGAGGGAACTCCTACGAGCAGTACTTC
CASSVEGGNSYEQYF
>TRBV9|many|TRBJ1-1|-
TGTGCCAGCAGCGTATCAGCGAACACTGAAGCTTTCTTT
CASSVSANTEAFF
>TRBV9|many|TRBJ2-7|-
TGTGCCAGCAGCGTAGATTGGGGCTCCACTTACGAGCAGTACTTC
CASSVDWGSTYEQYF
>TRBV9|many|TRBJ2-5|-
TGTGCCAGCAGCGCAGACGGTCGAGACATCCAAGAGACCCAGTACTTC
CASSADGRDIQETQYF
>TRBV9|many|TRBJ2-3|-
TGTGCCAGCAGCGTGGGCACTCAAAGCACAGATACGCAGTATTTT
CASSVGTQSTDTQYF
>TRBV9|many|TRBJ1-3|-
TGTGCCAGCAGCGTAGGGGGACCTAGCTCTGGAAACACCATATATTTT
CASSVGGPSSGNTIYF
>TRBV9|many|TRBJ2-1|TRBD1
TGTGCCAGCAGCGTAGCGTCCGGGACAGAAAAATCTGATGAGCAGTTCTTC
CASSVASGTEKSDEQFF
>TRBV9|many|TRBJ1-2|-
TGTGCCAGCAGCCAACCCCCTACTAACTATGGCTACACCTTC
CASSQPPTNYGYTF
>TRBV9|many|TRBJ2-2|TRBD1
TGTGCCAGCAGCCCCCGTACAGGGGCCGGGGAGCTGTTTTTT
CASSPRTGAGELFF
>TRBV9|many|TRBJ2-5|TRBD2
TGTGCCAGCAGCGTAGTTCCAGCGGGAGGGGGAGAGACCCAGTACTTC
CASSVVPAGGGETQYF
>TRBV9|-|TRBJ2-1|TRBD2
TGTGCCAGCAGCGTAGCTACCGGGGGGACTAGCGTAAACTTC
CASSVATGGTSVNF
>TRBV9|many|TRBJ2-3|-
TGTGCCAGCAGCTCCTCGACTAGCACAGATACGCAGTATTTT
CASSSSTSTDTQYF
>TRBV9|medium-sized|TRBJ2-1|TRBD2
TGTGCCAGCAGCATATATGGCGGGAGAAGCAATGAGCAGTTCTTC
CASSIYGGRSNEQFF
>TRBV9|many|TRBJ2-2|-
TGTGCCAGCAGCGTAGATCACAGCTCGAACACCGGGGAGCTGTTTTTT
CASSVDHSSNTGELFF
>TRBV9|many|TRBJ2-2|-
TGTGCCAGCAGCGTAGCGATAGCGCCCGGGGAGCTGTTTTTT
CASSVAIAPGELFF
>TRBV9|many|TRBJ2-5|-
TGTGCCAGCAGCGGCCCTCTCGGGGTCGGGACCCAGTACTTC
CASSGPLGVGTQYF
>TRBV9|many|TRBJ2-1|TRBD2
TGTGCCAGCAGTGGGGGTAGGACTAGTTTCTACAATGAGCAGTTCTTC
CASSGGRTSFYNEQFF
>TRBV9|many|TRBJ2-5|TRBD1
TGTGCCAGCAGCGTAGCCACAGGGGGTCGTTTGGGGGAGACCCAGTACTTC
CASSVATGGRLGETQYF
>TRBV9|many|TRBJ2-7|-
TGTGCCAGCAGCGTAGGCGACAGGTTAGCCGAGCAGTACTTC
CASSVGDRLAEQYF
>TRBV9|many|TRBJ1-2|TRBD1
TGTGCCAGCAGCGAAAACAGGGGGTCAAGCTATGGCTACACCTTC
CASSENRGSSYGYTF
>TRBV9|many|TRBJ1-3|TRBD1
TGTGCCAGCAGCGGGGGACAGGGAAACACCATATATTTT
CASSGGQGNTIYF
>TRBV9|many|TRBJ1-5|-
TGTGCCAGCAGCGTAGGGGTGGATCAGCCCCAGCATTTT
CASSVGVDQPQHF
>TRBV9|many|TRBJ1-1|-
TGTGCCAGCAGCGTAGGGGGGGCTTGGAACACTGAAGCTTTCTTT
CASSVGGAWNTEAFF
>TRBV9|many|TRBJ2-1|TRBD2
TGTGCCAGCAGCGGATTAAATCTAGCGGGAGAGCAGTTCTTC
CASSGLNLAGEQFF
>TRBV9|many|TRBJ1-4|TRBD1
TGTGCCAGCAGCGTAGAGGCAGGGGGCTTGGCTAATGAAAAACTGTTTTTT
CASSVEAGGLANEKLFF
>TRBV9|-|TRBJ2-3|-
TGTGCCAGCAGCGTAGTTGACAGTTTCACAGATACGCAGTATTTT
CASSVVDSFTDTQYF
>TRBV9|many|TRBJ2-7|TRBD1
TGTGCCAGCAGCGAAACAGGGGCTTCCTACGAGCAGTACTTC
CASSETGASYEQYF
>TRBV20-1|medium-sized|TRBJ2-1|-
TGCAGTGCTAGAGCAAGGGAGTTGCAGCAGTTCTTC
CSARARELQQFF
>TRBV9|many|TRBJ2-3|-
TGTGCCAGCAGCGTGTTAGGGGGAGATACGCAGTATTTT
CASSVLGGDTQYF
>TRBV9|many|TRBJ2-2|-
TGTGCCAGCAGTGTACAGAAAGGGGCCGGGGAGCTGTTTTTT
CASSVQKGAGELFF
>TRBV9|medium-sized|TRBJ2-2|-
TGTGCCAGCGGAGTGCAGGGCAGGACCGGGGAGCTGTTTTTT
CASGVQGRTGELFF
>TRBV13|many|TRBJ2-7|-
TGTGCCAGCAGTTTCTCCGGGTACGAGCAGTACTTC
CASSFSGYEQYF
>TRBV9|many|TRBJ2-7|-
TGTGCCAGCAGCGTCGGGACGGGGCGGTACGAGCAGTACTTC
CASSVGTGRYEQYF
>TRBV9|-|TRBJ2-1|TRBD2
TGTGCCAGCAGACGTGGACTAGCGGAGTACAATGAGCAGTTCTTC
CASRRGLAEYNEQFF
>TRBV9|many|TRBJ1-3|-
TGTGCCAGCAGCGTATCCGGGACAAACTCTGGAAACACCATATATTTT
CASSVSGTNSGNTIYF
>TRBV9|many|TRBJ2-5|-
TGTGCCAGCAGCCTTAGGGGAGACAGCCTTGGAGAGACCCAGTACTTC
CASSLRGDSLGETQYF
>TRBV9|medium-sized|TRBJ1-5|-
TGTGCCAGCAGCAAAGGGTGGGGTCCAGGTCAGCCCCAGCATTTT
CASSKGWGPGQPQHF
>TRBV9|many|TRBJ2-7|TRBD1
TGTGCCAGCAGCTATGGACAGGGGATTTCCTACGAGCAGTACTTC
CASSYGQGISYEQYF
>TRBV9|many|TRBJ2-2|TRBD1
TGTGCCAGCAGCGTAGGACGGACAGGGTCGACCGGGGAGCTGTTTTTT
CASSVGRTGSTGELFF
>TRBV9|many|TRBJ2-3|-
TGTGCCAGCAGCGGACCCGGGGGGCGGACAGATACGCAGTATTTT
CASSGPGGRTDTQYF
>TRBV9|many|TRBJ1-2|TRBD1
TGTGCCAGCAGGGGACAGGACTATGGCTACACCTTC
CASRGQDYGYTF